This is a list of T cell receptor beta chains from one sample in a study of blood T cell repertoires in COVID-19. The table came from immunoSEQ multiplex PCR; TCRdb's copy has only in-frame clones and leaves some out. Among around 140,000 clones listed, 80% to 90% were seen once. The material sequenced was peripheral blood. The receptors derive from a man at least 80 years old with acute or convalescent COVID-19. CDR3s include the opening cysteine and the closing phenylalanine or tryptophan. The D gene is left open where the match is weak. Where a row states a size, it is once, few, many or the class of an expanded clone; other rows omit it.

j_call d_call v_call clone_size cdr3_aa cdr3_nt
TRBJ2-2 TRBD2 TRBV19 few CASSSGRAGELFF TGTGCCAGTAGTAGCGGGAGGGCCGGGGAGCTGTTTTTT
TRBJ1-6 TRBD1 TRBV19 NA CASRPGQGNSPLHF TGTGCCAGTAGACCGGGACAGGGCAATTCACCCCTCCACTTT
TRBJ2-1 NA TRBV7-9 NA CASSMEGPGYEQFF TGTGCCAGCAGCATGGAGGGGCCCGGGTATGAGCAGTTCTTC
TRBJ2-1 NA TRBV19 NA CASNRRGTPTIDEQFF TGTGCCAGTAATCGACGGGGAACTCCAACCATCGATGAGCAGTTCTTC
TRBJ2-7 TRBD1 TRBV18 NA CASSPDRQGYEQYF TGTGCCAGCTCACCAGACCGACAGGGGTACGAGCAGTACTTC
TRBJ2-7 TRBD2 TRBV5-8 NA CASSPGTNRAYEQYF TGTGCCAGCAGCCCAGGGACTAATCGCGCCTACGAGCAGTACTTC
TRBJ1-2 TRBD1 TRBV2 NA CADLRETGVRGTF TGTGCCGACCTCCGGGAGACAGGGGTTCGTGGAACCTTC
TRBJ2-2 NA TRBV5-1 NA CASSLSDRRTGELFF TGCGCCAGCAGCTTGAGTGATAGGAGGACCGGGGAGCTGTTTTTT
TRBJ2-2 TRBD2 TRBV7-9 NA CASSLVAGAVGELFF TGTGCCAGCAGCTTAGTAGCGGGAGCGGTCGGGGAGCTGTTTTTT
TRBJ2-1 NA TRBV7-7 NA CASSLGTSYNEQFF TGTGCCAGCAGCTTAGGAACTAGCTACAATGAGCAGTTCTTC
TRBJ2-2 NA TRBV27 NA CASSFGGYGANTGELFF TGTGCCAGCAGTTTTGGCGGTTATGGCGCGAACACCGGGGAGCTGTTTTTT
TRBJ2-3 NA TRBV15 NA CATSSPGSPPTDTQYF TGTGCCACCAGCAGCCCGGGTTCCCCCCCCACAGATACGCAGTATTTT
TRBJ1-5 NA TRBV28 NA CAIRRGTSNQPQHF TGTGCCATCCGAAGGGGGACTAGCAATCAGCCCCAGCATTTT
TRBJ2-3 NA TRBV5-1 NA CASSLGGPTDTQYF TGCGCCAGCAGCTTGGGGGGCCCAACAGATACGCAGTATTTT
TRBJ2-5 TRBD1 TRBV9 NA CASSHGQDGETQYF TGTGCCAGCAGCCATGGACAGGACGGGGAGACCCAGTACTTC
TRBJ1-2 NA TRBV24-1 NA CATSDFSGGYTF TGTGCCACCAGTGATTTCTCGGGTGGCTACACCTTC
TRBJ2-1 NA TRBV19 NA CASRMTGTGLNEQFF TGTGCCAGTAGGATGACTGGTACAGGTCTCAATGAGCAGTTCTTC
TRBJ1-5 NA TRBV12-3/TRBV12-4 NA CASTQWGGQPQHF TGTGCCAGCACCCAATGGGGCGGACAGCCCCAGCATTTT
TRBJ2-5 NA TRBV30 NA CAWTPGLPPKETQYF TGTGCCTGGACTCCCGGACTGCCCCCCAAAGAGACCCAGTACTTC
TRBJ2-7 NA TRBV7-2 NA CASSRGFLTYEQYF TGTGCCAGCAGCAGGGGGTTCCTAACCTACGAGCAGTACTTC
TRBJ1-6 NA TRBV5-8 NA CASSFLRSYNSPLHF TGTGCCAGCAGCTTTCTGCGCTCCTATAATTCACCCCTCCACTTT
TRBJ2-7 NA TRBV6-6 NA CASSSTGYEQYF TGTGCCAGCAGTTCGACAGGCTACGAGCAGTACTTC
TRBJ2-3 TRBD2 TRBV18 NA CASSSGGVSLTDTQYF TGTGCCAGCTCAAGCGGGGGGGTCTCCCTCACAGATACGCAGTATTTT
TRBJ2-3 NA TRBV5-1 NA CASSETEPPQDTQYF TGCGCCAGCAGCGAGACAGAACCCCCCCAAGATACGCAGTATTTT
TRBJ2-5 NA TRBV2 NA CASSSGYETQYF TGTGCCAGCAGTTCCGGGTACGAGACCCAGTACTTC
TRBJ2-2 TRBD2 TRBV27 NA CASSSGLAGVSTGELFF TGTGCCAGCAGTTCGGGACTAGCGGGAGTATCCACCGGGGAGCTGTTTTTT
TRBJ1-2 NA TRBV28 NA CASDGNRGYGYTF TGTGCCAGCGACGGGAACAGAGGATATGGCTACACCTTC
TRBJ1-6 TRBD1 TRBV28 once CASSLEDRRDSPLHF TGTGCCAGCAGTTTAGAGGACAGGAGGGATTCACCCCTCCACTTT
TRBJ2-1 NA TRBV6-5 NA CASRRDSSYNEQFF TGTGCCAGCAGGCGGGACAGCTCCTACAATGAGCAGTTCTTC
TRBJ2-7 NA TRBV4-2 NA CASSQAGTYEQYF TGTGCCAGCAGCCAAGCAGGAACCTACGAGCAGTACTTC
TRBJ2-2 TRBD2 TRBV7-8 NA CASSLVASGNTGELFF TGTGCCAGCAGCTTAGTCGCTAGCGGGAACACCGGGGAGCTGTTTTTT
TRBJ2-6 NA TRBV2 NA CASSEEGKGANVLTF TGTGCCAGCAGTGAAGAGGGGAAGGGGGCCAACGTCCTGACTTTC
TRBJ1-1 NA TRBV28 NA CASSSSRRGITEAFF TGTGCCAGCAGTTCCAGTAGAAGGGGTATAACTGAAGCTTTCTTT
TRBJ1-5 TRBD1 TRBV19 NA CASSKQGGNQPQHF TGTGCCAGTAGTAAACAGGGGGGCAATCAGCCCCAGCATTTT
TRBJ2-7 NA TRBV7-9 NA CASSLDQNEQYF TGTGCCAGCAGCTTAGACCAGAACGAGCAGTACTTC
TRBJ2-1 NA TRBV29-1 NA CSVDPVVADEQFF TGCAGCGTTGATCCCGTGGTAGCGGACGAGCAGTTCTTC
TRBJ1-4 TRBD1 TRBV10-3 NA CAISESTGVDEKLFF TGTGCCATCAGTGAGTCGACAGGGGTAGATGAAAAACTGTTTTTT
TRBJ1-2 NA TRBV7-9 few CASSLGTADSFYGYTF TGTGCCAGCAGCTTAGGAACAGCGGATTCTTTCTATGGCTACACCTTC
TRBJ2-7 TRBD1 TRBV10-3 NA CAIKDRGTYEQYF TGTGCCATCAAGGACAGGGGTACCTACGAGCAGTACTTC
TRBJ1-2 TRBD1 TRBV2 NA CASSERGTGRGGYTF TGTGCCAGCAGTGAAAGGGGGACAGGGCGAGGTGGCTACACCTTC
TRBJ1-5 TRBD1 TRBV6-1 NA CASSEVGTGDMQPQHF TGTGCCAGCAGTGAAGTTGGGACAGGGGATATGCAGCCCCAGCATTTT
TRBJ1-5 NA TRBV6-1 NA CASSEGFGPQHF TGTGCCAGCAGTGAAGGGTTCGGGCCCCAGCATTTT
TRBJ1-2 NA TRBV5-1 NA CASGPGRGVYGYTF TGCGCCAGCGGCCCAGGACGGGGAGTTTATGGCTACACCTTC
TRBJ2-3 TRBD2 TRBV5-6 NA CASSPTSGVGTDTQYF TGTGCCAGCAGCCCGACTAGCGGAGTGGGCACAGATACGCAGTATTTT
TRBJ2-3 TRBD2 TRBV7-9 NA CASSDTRLAGAGTDTQYF TGTGCCAGCAGCGACACCCGACTAGCGGGGGCTGGCACAGATACGCAGTATTTT